A single sample is the source of the 18 T cell receptor beta chains below, sequenced in a study of cytomegalovirus exposure and HLA in healthy donors. Researchers ran the PCR with 60 Vbeta and 13 Jbeta primers. Repertoires were generated with immunoSEQ multiplex PCR, while TCRdb's copy carries only in-frame clones and drops some. The table shows roughly 80,000 clones, with roughly 84% occurring only once. What was sequenced was PBMCs. These receptors all stem from a woman in her 50s in good health and CMV-seronegative.

The V gene is TRBV5-1, the J gene TRBJ2-7; 7 bases agree with TRBD2. Losses at the gene ends were 4 bases for V and 0 bases for J; bases not matched to a gene: 7. The germline CDR1 and CDR2 sequences are SGHRS and YFSETQ. The CDR3 spans 15 residues. In DNA form, the CDR3 reads TGCGCCAGCAGCACGACTAGCAGTAGCTCCTACGAGCAGTACTTC. Translating it yields CASSTTSSSSYEQYF.

The rearrangement links TRBV7-6 to TRBJ2-5, with 7 bases aligning to TRBD2. After removal of 0 bases from V and 2 bases from J, the junction contained 6 bases not matched to a gene. This CDR3 has 16 amino acids. Germline V gene sequence: CDR1 SGHVS, CDR2 FNYEAQ. CDR3: CASSLAIAGRQETQYF. Written as DNA, the CDR3 is TGTGCCAGCAGCTTAGCTATAGCGGGCCGACAAGAGACCCAGTACTTC.

The chain joins TRBV5-1 to TRBJ1-1; D gene ambiguous. Between the trimmed V and J ends, which lost 0 bases and 2 bases, there was a span of 11 bases. This CDR3 is built from 15 residues. Germline CDR1 SGHRS, CDR2 YFSETQ. CDR3 DNA sequence: TGCGCCAGCAGCTTGGGGAGTCCCCGTAACACTGAAGCTTTCTTT. Protein product: CASSLGSPRNTEAFF.

This chain joins TRBV5-1 and TRBJ2-5, with D possibly being TRBD1 (6 bases). CDR3 size: 15 residues. The germline V gene has CDR1 SGHRS and CDR2 YFSETQ. Trimming pared 4 bases from V and 0 bases from J, leaving 13 bases between. The CDR3 spells CASSLQDRNQETQYF. CDR3 in DNA: TGCGCCAGCAGCCTACAAGACAGGAACCAAGAGACCCAGTACTTC.

CDR3 loop: CASSFSGQRNLNTEAFF. The DNA for the CDR3 is TGCGCCAGCAGCTTTTCGGGACAGCGCAATCTTAACACTGAAGCTTTCTTT. The J gene is TRBJ1-1, the V gene TRBV5-1; 7 bases align to TRBD1. Germline CDR1 and CDR2: SGHRS and YFSETQ. V shed 2 bases, J shed 2 bases, and the junction held 12 bases outside the gene matches. CDR3 length: 17 residues.

V gene TRBV7-9 combines with J gene TRBJ1-1; D is uncertain. There are 18 residues in the CDR3. Germline CDR1 reads SEHNR; CDR2 reads FQNEAQ (reference sequence). V gave up 3 bases and J gave up 4 bases, with 24 bases separating them. CDR3 region: CASSLTRQTIRSGTEAFF. The CDR3 bases are TGTGCCAGCAGCTTGACCCGTCAAACCATCCGATCGGGCACTGAAGCTTTCTTT.

The rearrangement links TRBV2 to TRBJ1-1; D is possibly TRBD1 (6 bases). Germline-derived CDR1 and CDR2 are SNHLY and FYNNEI. V was cut by 4 bases and J by 7 bases, with 13 bases left in between. The CDR3 contains 13 residues. CDR3 sequence: CASSVQGFIEAFF. The CDR3, as DNA: TGTGCCAGCAGTGTTCAGGGGTTCATTGAAGCTTTCTTT. The variable domain in full, with the rest retrieved from reference TRBV2 and TRBJ1-1, is EPEVTQTPSHQVTQMGQEVILRCVPISNHLYFYWYRQILGQKVEFLVSFYNNEISEKSEIFDDQFSVERPDGSNFTLKIRSTKLEDSAMYFCASSVQGFIEAFFGQGTRLTVV.

The CDR3 region has the DNA TGTGCCAGCAGTAACAGGGGTAATGAGCAGTTCTTC. Translating it yields CASSNRGNEQFF. J is TRBJ2-1 and V is TRBV6-5, with 7 bases matching TRBD1. The V segment lost 5 bases and the J segment 7 bases; nucleotides outside the gene matches: 2. From germline, CDR1 is MNHEY and CDR2 SVGAGI. The CDR3 length is 12 residues.

The gene calls are TRBV9 and TRBJ2-7; D gene unclear. Germline lookup yields CDR1 SGDLS and CDR2 YYNGEE. The CDR3 contains 14 residues. V lost 3 bases, J lost 2 bases, and 12 bases lay in between. The chain's CDR3 is CASSAFQVPYEQYF. DNA of the CDR3: TGTGCCAGCAGCGCTTTTCAGGTTCCCTACGAGCAGTACTTC.

The chain joins TRBV5-1 to TRBJ1-3; 8 bases map to TRBD1. The germline V gene has CDR1 SGHRS and CDR2 YFSETQ. The CDR3 is made up of 17 amino acids. V shed 1 base, J shed 7 bases, and the junction held 13 bases outside the gene matches. This chain's CDR3 is CASSLPPKDRVGNTIYF. The CDR3 nucleotides read TGCGCCAGCAGCTTGCCCCCAAAGGACAGGGTAGGCAACACCATATATTTT.

The chain joins TRBV28 to TRBJ2-1; 7 bases line up with TRBD1. This CDR3 is built from 16 residues. CDR1 and CDR2 from the germline V gene are MDHEN and SYDVKM. The V segment lost 5 bases and the J segment 0 bases; nucleotides outside the gene matches: 7. The DNA for the CDR3 is TGTGCCAGCAGTCCGCCGACAGGGTACTCCTACAATGAGCAGTTCTTC. Its protein product is CASSPPTGYSYNEQFF.

The DNA for the CDR3 is TGTGCCAGCAGCTGGACAGGTACTGGAAACACCATATATTTT. Its protein is CASSWTGTGNTIYF. J is TRBJ1-3 and V is TRBV5-5, with 7 bases fitting TRBD1. Germline CDR1 reads SGHKS; CDR2 reads YYEKEE (reference sequence). The CDR3 is made up of 14 amino acids. V shed 3 bases and J 2 bases; nucleotides not matched to a gene: 2. Together with reference TRBV5-5 and TRBJ1-3, the CDR3 gives the full variable domain: DAGVTQSPTHLIKTRGQQVTLRCSPISGHKSVSWYQQVLGQGPQFIFQYYEKEERGRGNFPDRFSARQFPNYSSELNVNALLLGDSALYLCASSWTGTGNTIYFGEGSWLTVV.

J is TRBJ2-1 and V is TRBV28; TRBD2 matches at 12 bases. The V gene's germline CDR1 is MDHEN and CDR2 SYDVKM. The J segment lost 0 bases and the V segment lost 1 base, leaving 4 bases of the junction unmatched. The CDR3 is 18 residues long. CDR3 nucleotides: TGTGCCAGCAGTTTATTAGGACTAGCGGGGATCTCCTACAATGAGCAGTTCTTC. Protein product: CASSLLGLAGISYNEQFF.

This sequence joins TRBV2 and TRBJ1-5; 8 bases are a match to TRBD1. V was clipped by 6 bases and J by 7 bases; unmatched bases: 5. The V gene's germline CDR1 is SNHLY and CDR2 FYNNEI. The length of the CDR3 is 13 residues. The CDR3 nucleotides read TGTGCCAGCAGAACAGGGGGGAACCAGCCCCAGCATTTT. This sequence encodes CASRTGGNQPQHF.

The V and J genes are TRBV9 and TRBJ1-2; possible D gene TRBD1, 6 bases. The ends were cut back, 6 bases at V and 4 bases at J, with 16 bases in the middle. Germline V CDR1 and CDR2: SGDLS, YYNGEE. CDR3 length: 14 amino acids. CDR3 DNA: TGTGCCAGCATTCCTAGGACAGCGTGCTATGGCTACACCTTC. Protein sequence: CASIPRTACYGYTF.

This chain links TRBV10-3 with TRBJ2-2; D gene ambiguous. Per germline, CDR1 ENHRY and CDR2 SYGVKD. The CDR3 extends over 13 amino acids. The V end was cut by 6 bases, the J end by 6 bases, with 11 bases between. The DNA of the CDR3 is TGTGCCATCAGGCCTATTGAACCCGGGGAGCTGTTTTTT. It encodes CAIRPIEPGELFF.

The rearrangement joins TRBV7-2 to TRBJ2-3; TRBD2 is a possible D gene (6 bases). Germline lookup yields CDR1 SGHTA and CDR2 FQGNSA. The CDR3 length is 16 residues. V was clipped by 5 bases and J by 2 bases, with 17 bases between them. CDR3 protein: CASSVLGGGTTDTQYF. The CDR3 nucleotides are TGTGCCAGCAGCGTTCTTGGTGGGGGGACCACAGATACGCAGTATTTT.

The chain employs TRBV28 and TRBJ2-3; D ambiguous. The germline V gene has CDR1 MDHEN and CDR2 SYDVKM. CDR3 size: 15 residues. Trimming left V 2 bases short and J 0 bases short, with 9 bases between. The CDR3 nucleotides are TGTGCCAGCAGTTTAGGGCAGCTTAGCACAGATACGCAGTATTTT. Encoded protein: CASSLGQLSTDTQYF.